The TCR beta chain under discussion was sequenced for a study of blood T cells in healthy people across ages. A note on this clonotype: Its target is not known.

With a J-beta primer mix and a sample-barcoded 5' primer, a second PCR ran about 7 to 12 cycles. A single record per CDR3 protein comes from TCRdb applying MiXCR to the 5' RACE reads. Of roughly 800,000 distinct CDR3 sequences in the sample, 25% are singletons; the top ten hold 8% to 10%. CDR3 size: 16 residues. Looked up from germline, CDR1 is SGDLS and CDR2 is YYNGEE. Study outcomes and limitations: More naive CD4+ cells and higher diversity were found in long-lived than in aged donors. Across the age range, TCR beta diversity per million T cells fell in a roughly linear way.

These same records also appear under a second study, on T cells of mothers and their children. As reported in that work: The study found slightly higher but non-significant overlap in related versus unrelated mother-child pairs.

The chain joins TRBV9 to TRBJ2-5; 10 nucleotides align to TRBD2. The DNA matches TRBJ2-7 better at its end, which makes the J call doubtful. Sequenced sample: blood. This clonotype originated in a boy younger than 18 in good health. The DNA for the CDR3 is TGTGCCAGCAGCGAGGGAGTAGCGGGAGGAATCTACGAGCAGTACTTC. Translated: CASSEGVAGGIYEQYF.